This TCR beta chain was observed in a study of response to subunit inactivated influenza vaccine. Study conclusions and caveats: The study's authors posited that every seasonal influenza vaccination enlists few new T cells.

This clonotype was counted between two and nine times. Antigen specificity is unknown. The ends lost 7 bases at V and 3 bases at J; junction bases unmatched: 12. Germline-derived CDR1 and CDR2 are MNHEY and SVGEGT. The CDR3 totals 16 residues. TCRdb reprocessed the RT-PCR reads with MiXCR, giving one entry per CDR3 protein. The repertoire holds around 470,000 distinct CDR3 sequences, with approximately 7.7% as singletons. The chain combines TRBV6-2 or TRBV6-3 with TRBJ2-5, with 9 bases lining up with TRBD1. Material: PBMCs from blood, obtained roughly 24 months after vaccination. This sequence originates from a man between 50 and 69 years old who received an inactivated influenza vaccine. Written as DNA, the CDR3 is TGTGCCAGCACCTTATTCGGGACAGGGTGGAAAGAGACCCAGTACTTC. Protein: CASTLFGTGWKETQYF.